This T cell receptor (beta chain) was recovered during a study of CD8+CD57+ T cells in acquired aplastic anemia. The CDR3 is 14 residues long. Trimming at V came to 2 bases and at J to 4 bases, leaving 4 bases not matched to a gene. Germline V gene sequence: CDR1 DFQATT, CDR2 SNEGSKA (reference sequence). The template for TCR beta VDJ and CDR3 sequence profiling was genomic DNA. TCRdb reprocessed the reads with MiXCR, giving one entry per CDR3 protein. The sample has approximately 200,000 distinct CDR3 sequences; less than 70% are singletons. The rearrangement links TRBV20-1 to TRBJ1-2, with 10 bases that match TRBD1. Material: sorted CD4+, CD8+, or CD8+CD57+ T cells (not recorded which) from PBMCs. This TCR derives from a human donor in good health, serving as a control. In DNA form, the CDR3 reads TGCAGTGCTAGAACCGGGACAGGGGTCTATGGCTACACCTTC. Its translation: CSARTGTGVYGYTF.